The 28 T cell receptor beta chains in this list originate from one sample, sequenced in a study of blood T cell repertoires in COVID-19. Assay used: immunoSEQ multiplex PCR; TCRdb lists only in-frame clones, some missing. The table records about 240,000 clones, about 68% of them present only once. The specimen sequenced was peripheral blood. Every receptor here comes from an elderly woman with acute or convalescent COVID-19.

This clone was observed a few times. The chain links TRBV7-2 to TRBJ2-3; possibly TRBD2 for D (6 bases). The CDR3 contains 13 residues. Germline V gene data show CDR1 as SGHTA and CDR2 as FQGNSA. Deletions cut 6 bases from V and 2 bases from J, with 9 bases between. The CDR3 nucleotides are TGTGCCAGCAGTGGGACTTACACAGATACGCAGTATTTT. Protein sequence: CASSGTYTDTQYF.

The chain links TRBV5-1 to TRBJ1-6, with 8 nucleotides matching TRBD1. J lost 8 bases, V lost 4 bases, and 8 bases had no gene match. The CDR3 extends over 15 amino acids. Germline values: CDR1 SGHRS, CDR2 YFSETQ. The DNA of the CDR3 is TGCGCCAGCAGCCCAGACGGACAGGGCGATTCACCCCTCCACTTT. Protein product: CASSPDGQGDSPLHF.

The V and J genes are TRBV5-1 and TRBJ1-1; D is unresolved. Germline V gives CDR1 SGHRS, CDR2 YFSETQ. The CDR3 totals 17 residues. V was shortened by 1 base and J by 7 bases, with 23 bases between the two germline ends. CDR3 region: CASSLSVSAIPRVEAFF. The CDR3 coding sequence is TGCGCCAGCAGCTTGTCCGTCTCCGCGATACCCCGGGTTGAAGCTTTCTTT.

A few counts support this clone. The chain links TRBV2 to TRBJ2-1; 12 bases match TRBD2. Germline trimming cut 6 bases from V and 6 bases from J; bases unmatched to any gene: 0. CDR1 is SNHLY and CDR2 is FYNNEI in the germline V gene. The CDR3 contains 13 residues. This CDR3 reads CASRTSGSNEQFF. The CDR3 DNA follows: TGTGCCAGCAGGACTAGCGGGAGCAATGAGCAGTTCTTC.

The chain is built from TRBV19 and TRBJ1-5, with D maybe TRBD1 (5 bases). The CDR3 is made up of 13 amino acids. The germline gives CDR1 LNHDA, CDR2 SQIVND (reference sequence). Trimming left V 3 bases short and J 8 bases short, with 11 bases between. The CDR3 sequence is CASSIGGREPQHF. The CDR3 DNA sequence: TGTGCCAGTAGTATCGGGGGTCGGGAGCCCCAGCATTTT. The whole variable domain, remainder taken from reference TRBV19 and TRBJ1-5, is DGGITQSPKYLFRKEGQNVTLSCEQNLNHDAMYWYRQDPGQGLRLIYYSQIVNDFQKGDIAEGYSVSREKKESFPLTVTSAQKNPTAFYLCASSIGGREPQHFGDGTRLSIL.

The rearrangement links TRBV4-1 to TRBJ1-5; no reliable D call. Germline CDR1 reads MGHRA; CDR2 reads YSYEKL. V gave up 0 bases and J gave up 0 bases, with 6 bases separating them. CDR3 size: 15 residues. The CDR3 DNA follows: TGCGCCAGCAGCCAAGACGGTTATAGCAATCAGCCCCAGCATTTT. Protein sequence: CASSQDGYSNQPQHF.

V gene TRBV7-2 combines with J gene TRBJ1-3; D might be TRBD1 (5 bases). V dropped 1 base and J dropped 4 bases, with 11 bases sitting between them. The CDR3 extends over 15 amino acids. Germline CDR1 is SGHTA and CDR2 is FQGNSA. CDR3 DNA sequence: TGTGCCAGCAGCTTAGGACCAGGGCGGGGAAACACCATATATTTT. Its protein is CASSLGPGRGNTIYF.

This clone has more than one count but fewer than ten. The gene calls are TRBV5-1 and TRBJ1-3; D perhaps matches TRBD1 (5 bases). V was shortened by 0 bases and J by 0 bases, with 10 bases between the two germline ends. CDR1 SGHRS and CDR2 YFSETQ come from the germline V gene. CDR3 length: 16 residues. The CDR3 here is CASSLVGASSGNTIYF. For the CDR3, the DNA is TGCGCCAGCAGCTTGGTTGGGGCGAGCTCTGGAAACACCATATATTTT.

V gene TRBV5-1 combines with J gene TRBJ2-1, with no clear D. Germline-derived CDR1 and CDR2 are SGHRS and YFSETQ. V lost 0 bases to trimming and J lost 3 bases, with 4 bases between them. This CDR3 is built from 13 residues. DNA for the CDR3: TGCGCCAGCAGCTTGGTAGACTACAATGAGCAGTTCTTC. Translated: CASSLVDYNEQFF. Supplemented by reference TRBV5-1 and TRBJ2-1, the full variable domain reads KAGVTQTPRYLIKTRGQQVTLSCSPISGHRSVSWYQQTPGQGLQFLFEYFSETQRNKGNFPGRFSGRQFSNSRSEMNVSTLELGDSALYLCASSLVDYNEQFFGPGTRLTVL.

This clone was counted only a few times. The chain has TRBV4-2 and TRBJ2-5, with D maybe TRBD2 (6 bases). Germline V gives CDR1 LGHNA, CDR2 YNFKEQ. Deletions cut 0 bases from V and 4 bases from J, with 15 bases between. CDR3 length: 16 amino acids. The CDR3 sequence is CASSQEGTRRGETQYF. As DNA, the CDR3 is TGTGCCAGCAGCCAAGAGGGGACTCGGAGGGGAGAGACCCAGTACTTC.

CDR3 nucleotide sequence: TGCGCCAGCAGCCAAGGCAGGGGGAGACTCGGTCGCTGGGATACGCAGTATTTT. As protein: CASSQGRGRLGRWDTQYF. The V call is TRBV4-1, the J call TRBJ2-3, with TRBD1 matching 7 bases. CDR3 length: 18 amino acids. Germline loops: CDR1 MGHRA, CDR2 YSYEKL. J was trimmed by 6 bases and V by 1 base; bases with no gene match: 16.

The gene calls are TRBV6-6 and TRBJ1-2; TRBD1 is a possible D gene (5 bases). The CDR3 loop spans 14 amino acids. Germline V gene data show CDR1 as MNHNY and CDR2 as SVGAGI (reference sequence). V dropped 1 base and J dropped 6 bases, with 12 bases sitting between them. The CDR3 DNA reads as TGTGCCAGCAGTTACTTCGGGGGGACTGATGGCTACACCTTC. Translating it yields CASSYFGGTDGYTF.

This chain links TRBV30 with TRBJ2-6; 9 nucleotides line up with TRBD1. With V trimmed by 1 base and J by 0 bases, 10 bases remained unmatched. The CDR3 sequence is 19 residues long. Germline V gene lookup returns CDR1 GTSNPN and CDR2 SVGIG (reference sequence). CDR3 in DNA: TGTGCCTGGAGTGCGGGACAGGGAAGGAGGGGCTCTGGGGCCAACGTCCTGACTTTC. Amino acid sequence: CAWSAGQGRRGSGANVLTF.

The chain recombines TRBV19 with TRBJ2-3; 8 nucleotides line up with TRBD1. With 4 bases clipped from V and 5 bases from J, the junction kept 2 bases outside the gene matches. This CDR3 contains 13 residues. Germline V CDR1 and CDR2: LNHDA, SQIVND (reference sequence). CDR3 coding DNA: TGTGCCAGTAGTACGGGACAGGTAGATACGCAGTATTTT. Translating gives CASSTGQVDTQYF.

V usage is TRBV11-2 and J usage is TRBJ1-3, with D possibly TRBD1 on 5 matching bases. Trimming removed 5 bases at V and 4 bases at J, with 9 bases between. The CDR3 spans 13 residues. Germline-derived CDR1 and CDR2 are SGHAT and FQNNGV. The CDR3 reads CASSGRQGNTIYF. Here the CDR3 DNA reads TGTGCCAGCAGCGGCCGACAGGGAAACACCATATATTTT.

This sequence joins TRBV13 and TRBJ1-1; D is perhaps TRBD1 (6 bases). Trimming left V 7 bases short and J 4 bases short, with 16 bases between. Looked up from germline, CDR1 is PRHDT and CDR2 is FYEKMQ (reference sequence). The CDR3 covers 14 residues. Here the CDR3 DNA reads TGTGCCAGCATGGCCAGGGGTGAGGGCACTGAAGCTTTCTTT. It yields the protein CASMARGEGTEAFF.

The chain has TRBV7-3 and TRBJ2-1; D is ambiguous. Germline CDR1 reads SGHTA; CDR2 reads FQGTGA. Trimming took off 5 bases at V and 4 bases at J, with 9 bases between the two ends. This CDR3 is 13 amino acids long. The CDR3 loop reads CASSPLGYNEQFF. CDR3 nucleotides: TGTGCCAGCAGCCCCCTAGGATACAATGAGCAGTTCTTC. Full variable domain (outside the CDR3, taken from reference TRBV7-3 and TRBJ2-1): GAGVSQTPSNKVTEKGKYVELRCDPISGHTALYWYRQSLGQGPEFLIYFQGTGAADDSGLPNDRFFAVRPEGSVSTLKIQRTERGDSAVYLCASSPLGYNEQFFGPGTRLTVL.

This chain joins TRBV19 and TRBJ1-5; 7 bases are a match to TRBD1. The CDR3 runs 16 residues. With V trimmed by 4 bases and J by 4 bases, 10 bases remained unmatched. Germline loops: CDR1 LNHDA, CDR2 SQIVND (reference sequence). The CDR3 DNA is TGTGCCAGTAGTAGAACTGACAGGGAACCAAATCAGCCCCAGCATTTT. It translates to CASSRTDREPNQPQHF.

V and J are TRBV2 and TRBJ1-2; TRBD1 matches at 7 bases. In germline, CDR1 is SNHLY, CDR2 FYNNEI. J gave up 2 bases and V 1 base, and 1 base lay outside the gene matches. CDR3 size: 14 residues. This CDR3 reads CASSEEGQNYGYTF. The CDR3 DNA reads as TGTGCCAGCAGTGAAGAGGGACAGAACTATGGCTACACCTTC.

Comment on this clone: The same CDR3 also results from other DNA sequences found in this sample. The chain recombines TRBV3-1 (or the pseudogene TRBV3-2) with TRBJ1-2; D call uncertain. V was cut by 1 base and J by 5 bases, with 2 bases left in between. Per the germline V gene, CDR1 is LGHDT and CDR2 is YNNKEL (reference sequence). The CDR3 totals 11 residues. The CDR3 spells CASSQAYGYTF. The CDR3 coding sequence is TGTGCCAGCAGCCAAGCGTATGGCTACACCTTC.

The CDR3 DNA sequence: TGTGCCACCATGAAGGGACAGCTCATCCTTGAGACCCAGTACTTC. The encoded protein is CATMKGQLILETQYF. The chain combines TRBV2 with TRBJ2-5; 7 positions match TRBD1. V lost 10 bases to trimming and J lost 5 bases; unmatched junction nucleotides: 16. This CDR3 is 15 amino acids long. The germline gives CDR1 SNHLY, CDR2 FYNNEI.

The chain has TRBV11-2 and TRBJ2-5, with D uncertain. Germline V gene lookup returns CDR1 SGHAT and CDR2 FQNNGV. The CDR3 is 14 residues long. The V end was cut by 0 bases, the J end by 5 bases, with 10 bases between. The CDR3 nucleotides read TGTGCCAGCAGCTTAGAGGTTGGCGGCGAGACCCAGTACTTC. As protein: CASSLEVGGETQYF. Full variable domain (rest looked up from reference TRBV11-2 and TRBJ2-5): EAGVAQSPRYKIIEKRQSVAFWCNPISGHATLYWYQQILGQGPKLLIQFQNNGVVDDSQLPKDRFSAERLKGVDSTLKIQPAKLEDSAVYLCASSLEVGGETQYFGPGTRLLVL.

The J gene is TRBJ1-2, the V gene TRBV11-2; D possibly corresponds to TRBD1 (6 bases). The CDR3 extends over 16 amino acids. Trimming took off 4 bases at V and 7 bases at J, with 22 bases between the two ends. From germline, CDR1 is SGHAT and CDR2 FQNNGV. This CDR3 is CASSSFRDMGFSGYTF. CDR3 coding DNA: TGTGCCAGCAGCTCATTCCGGGACATGGGGTTTTCTGGCTACACCTTC.

This rearrangement joins TRBV24-1 to TRBJ2-3; TRBD2 agrees at 8 bases. The V and J ends lost 4 bases and 4 bases, in that order; junction bases with no gene match: 9. Germline V gives CDR1 KGHDR, CDR2 SFDVKD. The CDR3 covers 16 residues. The DNA for the CDR3 is TGTGCCACCAGTGACCAAACTAGCGGAGGGGCAGATACGCAGTATTTT. It yields the protein CATSDQTSGGADTQYF.

V and J are TRBV5-6 and TRBJ1-6, with D unclear. Trimming pared 3 bases from V and 5 bases from J, leaving 9 bases between. The germline V gene encodes CDR1 SGHDT and CDR2 YYEEEE. There are 14 residues in the CDR3. The DNA for the CDR3 is TGTGCCAGCAGCTCCAGACGGGATAATTCACCCCTCCACTTT. Protein: CASSSRRDNSPLHF.

This clone was detected ten times or more. This sample includes further DNA sequences coding for the same CDR3. The V and J genes are TRBV9 and TRBJ1-2; D remains unclear. The CDR3 covers 13 residues. Germline-derived CDR1 and CDR2 are SGDLS and YYNGEE. Trimming stripped 0 bases from V and 8 bases from J, with 11 bases between. CDR3 residues: CASSVEAGRGYTF. CDR3 nucleotide sequence: TGTGCCAGCAGCGTAGAGGCGGGTCGGGGCTACACCTTC.

This clone has ten or more counts. This chain uses TRBV14 with TRBJ2-7, with 12 positions matching TRBD2. Germline assignment: CDR1 SGHDN and CDR2 FVKESK. The CDR3 has 15 residues. V trimming: 4 bases; J trimming: 6 bases; junction bases outside the gene matches: 7. CDR3 DNA sequence: TGTGCCAGCAGCCCAACTAGCGGGGGGCTATTCGAGCAGTACTTC. Encoded protein: CASSPTSGGLFEQYF. Full variable domain (outside the CDR3, taken from reference TRBV14 and TRBJ2-7): EAGVTQFPSHSVIEKGQTVTLRCDPISGHDNLYWYRRVMGKEIKFLLHFVKESKQDESGMPNNRFLAERTGGTYSTLKVQPAELEDSGVYFCASSPTSGGLFEQYFGPGTRLTVT.

This clone occurred a few times. This chain connects TRBV3-1 (or the pseudogene TRBV3-2) to TRBJ1-3, with 9 bases identical to TRBD1. The germline V gene has CDR1 LGHDT and CDR2 YNNKEL (reference sequence). This CDR3 region has 15 residues. The V segment lost 3 bases and the J segment 3 bases; nucleotides outside the gene matches: 3. CDR3 residues: CASSHGTGRGNTIYF. The CDR3, as DNA: TGTGCCAGCAGCCACGGGACAGGGCGTGGAAACACCATATATTTT.